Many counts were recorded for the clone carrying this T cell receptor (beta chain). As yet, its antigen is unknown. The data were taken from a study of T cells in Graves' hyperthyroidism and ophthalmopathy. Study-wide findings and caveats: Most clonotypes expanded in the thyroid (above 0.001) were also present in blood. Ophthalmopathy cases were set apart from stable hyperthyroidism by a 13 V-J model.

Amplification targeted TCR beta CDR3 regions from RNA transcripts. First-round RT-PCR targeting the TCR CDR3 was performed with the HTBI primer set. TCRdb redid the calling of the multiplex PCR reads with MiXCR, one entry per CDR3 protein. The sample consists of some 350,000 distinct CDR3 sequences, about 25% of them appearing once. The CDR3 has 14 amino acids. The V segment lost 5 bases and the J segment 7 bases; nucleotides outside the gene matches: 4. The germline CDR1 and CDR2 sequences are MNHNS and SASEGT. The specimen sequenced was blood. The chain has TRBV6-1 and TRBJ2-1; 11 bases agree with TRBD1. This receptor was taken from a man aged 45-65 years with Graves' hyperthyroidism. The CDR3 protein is CASSRDRGSNEQFF. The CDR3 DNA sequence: TGTGCCAGCAGTCGGGACAGGGGGTCTAATGAGCAGTTCTTC.